The sequence of this T cell receptor (beta chain) was determined in a study of blood T cell repertoires in COVID-19. Study details: COVID-19 samples, acute and convalescent, were from the United States, Italy and Spain. The analysed material was cDNA or gDNA that came from T cells, B-cell-depleted T cells, or PBMCs.

Some clones are missing from TCRdb's copy, which holds only in-frame ones; the method was immunoSEQ multiplex PCR. Counted here are 160,000 or so clones, roughly 88% occurring once; the ten biggest clones make up about 8.9%. The sample consisted of peripheral blood. This sequence originates from a woman between 50 and 59 years old with acute or convalescent COVID-19.

Here the CDR3 DNA reads TGTGCCAGCAGCTTGGAACGTGGGACAGGGGACGGGGACACTGAAGCTTTCTTT. Its translation: CASSLERGTGDGDTEAFF. The chain recombines TRBV5-4 with TRBJ1-1; 10 bases map to TRBD1. Germline trimming cut 0 bases from V and 3 bases from J; bases unmatched to any gene: 11. CDR3 length equals 18 residues. Germline assignment: CDR1 SGHNT and CDR2 YYREEE (reference sequence).